These 3 T cell receptor beta chains share one sample of origin, sequenced in a study of shared clonotypes between healthy human individuals. The repertoire was sequenced with immunoSEQ multiplex PCR; TCRdb's copy has only in-frame clones and lacks some. This sample has 500,000 to 650,000 clones, with roughly 72% found just once. Sequenced material: PBMCs. These receptors were collected from a woman in her 40s in good health. Some clones in this sample may be carry-over from other donors' samples.

This clone was found once. The chain employs TRBV27 and TRBJ2-7; unclear D gene. V dropped 2 bases and J dropped 2 bases, with 7 bases sitting between them. The germline V gene encodes CDR1 MNHEY and CDR2 SMNVEV (reference sequence). This CDR3 is built from 13 residues. CDR3 in amino acids: CASSLGPTYEQYF. The CDR3 DNA reads TGTGCCAGCAGTTTAGGACCAACCTACGAGCAGTACTTC.

DNA of the CDR3: TGCAGCGCCCAAAGAAGCTACTCCTACAATGAGCAGTTCTTC. Translation: CSAQRSYSYNEQFF. The rearrangement joins TRBV29-1 to TRBJ2-1; D gene unclear. V was shortened by 7 bases and J by 0 bases, with 13 bases between the two germline ends. The CDR3 spans 14 residues. Germline V lookup: CDR1 SQVTM, CDR2 ANQGSEA.

The rearrangement links TRBV30 to TRBJ1-5, with a tentative D call TRBD1 (5 bases). The V end was cut by 1 base, the J end by 5 bases, with 12 bases between. Germline CDR1 GTSNPN, CDR2 SVGIG (reference sequence). The CDR3 has 14 residues. CDR3 loop: CAWSGATVDQPQHF. The CDR3 nucleotides read TGTGCCTGGAGTGGAGCGACAGTTGATCAGCCCCAGCATTTT.